This T cell receptor beta chain came from a study of cytomegalovirus exposure and HLA in healthy donors. The CDR3 is made up of 13 amino acids. V lost 7 bases and J 5 bases, leaving 14 bases between the germline ends. CDR1 is MNHNS, CDR2 SASEGT, per germline. About this clone itself: Its antigen is unidentified.

The PCR ran on 60 Vbeta and 13 Jbeta primers. The data were produced by immunoSEQ multiplex PCR, yet TCRdb's version contains in-frame clones alone and is incomplete. The repertoire holds 150,000 to 200,000 clones, with roughly 75% as singletons. Whole-study results and caveats: Most of the TCR beta V segments (in an earlier analysis) were productive either about 90% or about 30% of the time. A list of around 160 TCR beta chains associated with cytomegalovirus was given. It was taken for granted in presence/absence analyses that sequencing depth across donors was roughly uniform.

The genes are TRBV6-1 and TRBJ1-1; no clear D. The material sequenced was PBMCs. This sequence was found in a male donor in good health and CMV-seronegative. CDR3 sequence reads: CASTLGSGTEAFF. CDR3 coding DNA: TGTGCCAGCACCTTGGGGTCGGGGACTGAAGCTTTCTTT.